This T cell receptor (beta chain) is from a study of T cell responses to AZD1222 COVID-19 vaccine. Whole-study results and caveats: Spike-specific TCR breadth rose after two AZD1222 doses, and depth rose as well. Sampling captured repertoires only after the peak T cell response.

Sequencing used immunoSEQ multiplex PCR; TCRdb keeps in-frame clones, though not all of them. The data show approximately 190,000 clones, with around 86% seen just once and about 2.5% held by the top ten. This clone turned up a few times. The antigen remains undetermined. There are 13 residues in the CDR3. V lost 6 bases and J lost 2; bases outside the gene matches: 5. From germline, CDR1 is SQVTM and CDR2 ANQGSEA. The specimen was peripheral blood, collected on day 0 of MenACWY control vaccination. J is TRBJ2-3 and V is TRBV29-1; 7 bases agree with TRBD2. This clonotype was obtained from an adult in good health. The CDR3 is CSVASGYTDTQYF. The CDR3 DNA sequence: TGCAGCGTCGCTAGCGGCTACACAGATACGCAGTATTTT.